Below, one T cell receptor beta chain is given with its context. The data were produced by immunoSEQ multiplex PCR, yet TCRdb's version contains in-frame clones alone and is incomplete. This sample has fewer than 500,000 clones, with about 75% found just once. This sample is drawn from a study of shared clonotypes between healthy human individuals. The sequence came from a woman aged 40 to 50 in good health. Some clones in this sample may be carry-over from other donors' samples. Material for sequencing was PBMCs.

DNA of the CDR3: TGTGCCAGCAGTTTAGCGGGAACAGGAGGAGAGCTGTTTTTT. Protein product: CASSLAGTGGELFF. This sequence joins TRBV28 and TRBJ2-2, with a weak D call TRBD2 (6 bases). V was pared by 2 bases and J by 11 bases, with 15 bases between. Germline CDR1 and CDR2: MDHEN and SYDVKM. The length of the CDR3 is 14 residues.